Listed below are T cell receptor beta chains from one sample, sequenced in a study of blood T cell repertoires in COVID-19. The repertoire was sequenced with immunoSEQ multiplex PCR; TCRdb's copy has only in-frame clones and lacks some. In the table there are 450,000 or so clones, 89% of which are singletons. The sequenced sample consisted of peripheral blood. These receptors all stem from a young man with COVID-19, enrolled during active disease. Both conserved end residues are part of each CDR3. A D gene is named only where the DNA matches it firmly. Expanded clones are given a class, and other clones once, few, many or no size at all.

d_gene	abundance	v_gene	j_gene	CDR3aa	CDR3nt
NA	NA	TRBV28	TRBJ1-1	CASSSIQGHTEAFF	TGTGCCAGCAGTAGCATACAGGGTCACACTGAAGCTTTCTTT
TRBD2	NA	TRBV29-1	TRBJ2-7	CSAGRGGEQYF	TGCAGCGCCGGGAGGGGGGGCGAGCAGTACTTC
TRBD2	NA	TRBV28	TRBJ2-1	CASAPASGSNEQFF	TGTGCCAGCGCCCCAGCTAGCGGGAGTAATGAGCAGTTCTTC
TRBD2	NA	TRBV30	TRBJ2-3	CAWSPWGGRADTQYF	TGTGCCTGGTCGCCTTGGGGCGGGAGAGCAGATACGCAGTATTTT
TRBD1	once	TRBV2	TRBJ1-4	CASRDRDRRNEKLFF	TGTGCCAGCAGGGACCGGGACAGGCGTAATGAAAAACTGTTTTTT
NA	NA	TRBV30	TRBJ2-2	CAWISRPSGTGELFF	TGTGCCTGGATCTCTCGGCCAAGCGGGACCGGGGAGCTGTTTTTT
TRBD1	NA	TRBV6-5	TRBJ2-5	CASRATGGWETQYF	TGTGCCAGCAGAGCGACAGGGGGCTGGGAGACCCAGTACTTC
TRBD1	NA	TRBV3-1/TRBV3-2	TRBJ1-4	CASSQGSTGGSTNEKLFF	TGTGCCAGCAGCCAAGGTTCGACAGGGGGGTCAACTAATGAAAAACTGTTTTTT
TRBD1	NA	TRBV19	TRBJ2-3	CATFPRTGDITDTQYF	TGTGCCACGTTTCCCCGGACAGGGGATATAACAGATACGCAGTATTTT
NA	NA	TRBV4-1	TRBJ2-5	CASSSETYQETQYF	TGCGCCAGCAGTTCAGAAACGTACCAAGAGACCCAGTACTTC
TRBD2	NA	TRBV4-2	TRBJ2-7	CASSVAGGSYEQYF	TGTGCCAGCAGCGTAGCGGGAGGGTCCTACGAGCAGTACTTC
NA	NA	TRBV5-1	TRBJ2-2	CASSLAVKGSGTGELFF	TGCGCCAGCAGCTTGGCGGTCAAGGGGTCGGGCACCGGGGAGCTGTTTTTT
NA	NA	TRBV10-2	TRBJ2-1	CASSEQGPTYNEQFF	TGCGCCAGCAGTGAGCAGGGGCCGACCTACAATGAGCAGTTCTTC
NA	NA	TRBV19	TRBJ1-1	CASRDTLNTEAFF	TGTGCCAGCAGGGACACATTGAACACTGAAGCTTTCTTT
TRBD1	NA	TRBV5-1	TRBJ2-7	CASSPAGTGGAITYEQYF	TGCGCCAGCAGCCCTGCCGGGACAGGGGGCGCCATTACCTACGAGCAGTACTTC
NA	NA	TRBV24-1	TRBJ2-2	CATSREHTGELFF	TGTGCCACCAGTAGGGAGCACACCGGGGAGCTGTTTTTT
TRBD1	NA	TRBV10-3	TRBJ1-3	CASARQGSGNTIYF	TGTGCCAGCGCACGACAGGGGTCTGGAAACACCATATATTTT
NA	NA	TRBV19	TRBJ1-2	CASSIAAGQGYTF	TGTGCCAGTAGTATAGCTGCGGGGCAGGGCTACACCTTC
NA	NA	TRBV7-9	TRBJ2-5	CASSSGDTPSYQETQYF	TGTGCCAGCAGCTCAGGGGACACCCCTTCCTACCAAGAGACCCAGTACTTC
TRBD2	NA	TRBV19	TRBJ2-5	CASSWGSGSSRGETQYF	TGTGCCAGTAGTTGGGGTAGCGGGAGTTCTCGAGGAGAGACCCAGTACTTC
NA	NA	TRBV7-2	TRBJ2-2	CASRPATLNTGELFF	TGTGCCAGCAGACCCGCGACTCTGAACACCGGGGAGCTGTTTTTT
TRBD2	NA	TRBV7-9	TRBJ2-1	CASSLGLAINEQFF	TGTGCCAGCAGCTTGGGACTAGCGATCAATGAGCAGTTCTTC
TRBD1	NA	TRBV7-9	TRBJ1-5	CASSLQGARQPQHF	TGTGCCAGCAGCTTACAGGGGGCAAGACAGCCCCAGCATTTT
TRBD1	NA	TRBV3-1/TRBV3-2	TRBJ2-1	CASSQQTGGWFF	TGTGCCAGCAGCCAACAAACAGGGGGTTGGTTCTTC
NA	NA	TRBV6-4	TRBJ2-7	CASSEGQVSYEQYF	TGTGCCAGCAGTGAGGGGCAGGTTTCCTACGAGCAGTACTTC
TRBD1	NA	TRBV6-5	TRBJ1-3	CASSPGQAGNTIYF	TGTGCCAGCAGCCCGGGACAGGCTGGAAACACCATATATTTT
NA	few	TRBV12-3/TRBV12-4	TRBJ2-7	CASSPDSYEQYF	TGTGCCAGCAGTCCGGACAGCTACGAGCAGTACTTC
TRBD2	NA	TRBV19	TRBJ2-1	CASTLGERGYNEQFF	TGTGCCAGTACTTTGGGGGAGCGGGGCTACAATGAGCAGTTCTTC
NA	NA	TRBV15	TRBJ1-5	CATSRDAGSQPQHF	TGTGCCACCAGCAGAGATGCGGGCAGTCAGCCCCAGCATTTT
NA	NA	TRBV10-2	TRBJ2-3	CASRAPLARTDTQYF	TGCGCCAGCCGAGCCCCCCTAGCTCGCACAGATACGCAGTATTTT
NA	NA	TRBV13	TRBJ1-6	CASSLTGSNSPLHF	TGTGCCAGCAGCTTAACAGGGAGTAATTCACCCCTCCACTTT
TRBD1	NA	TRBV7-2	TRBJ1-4	CASSTGQRNEKLFF	TGTGCCAGCAGCACGGGACAGCGAAATGAAAAACTGTTTTTT
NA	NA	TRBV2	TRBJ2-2	CASARERNTGELFF	TGTGCCAGCGCTCGGGAACGAAACACCGGGGAGCTGTTTTTT
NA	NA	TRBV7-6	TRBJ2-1	CASSPPGVVSSYNEQFF	TGTGCCAGCAGCCCCCCGGGGGTAGTGAGCTCCTACAATGAGCAGTTCTTC
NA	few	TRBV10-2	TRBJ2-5	CASSVLAHQETQYF	TGCGCCAGCAGTGTCCTAGCCCACCAAGAGACCCAGTACTTC
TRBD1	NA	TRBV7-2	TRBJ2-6	CASSKMGRGQAGANVLTF	TGTGCCAGCAGCAAAATGGGCAGGGGGCAGGCTGGGGCCAACGTCCTGACTTTC
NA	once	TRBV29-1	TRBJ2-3	CSVEGVRGGSNLFTDTQYF	TGCAGCGTTGAAGGTGTTAGGGGGGGGTCCAACCTGTTCACAGATACGCAGTATTTT
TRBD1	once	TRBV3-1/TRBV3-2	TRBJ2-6	CASSQESYRDRATGANVLTF	TGTGCCAGCAGCCAAGAATCGTACCGGGACAGGGCAACTGGGGCCAACGTCCTGACTTTC
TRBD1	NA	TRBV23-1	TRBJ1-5	CASSQKQGGNQPQHF	TGCGCCAGCAGTCAGAAACAGGGGGGAAATCAGCCCCAGCATTTT
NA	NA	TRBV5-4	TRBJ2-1	CASSSRTESYNEQFF	TGTGCCAGCAGCTCGAGGACAGAGTCCTACAATGAGCAGTTCTTC
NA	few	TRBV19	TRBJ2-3	CASSKRAWVSTDTQYF	TGTGCCAGTAGCAAGAGGGCCTGGGTAAGCACAGATACGCAGTATTTT
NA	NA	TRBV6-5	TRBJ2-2	CASSYAGTRKNGELFF	TGTGCCAGCAGTTACGCCGGGACAAGGAAAAACGGGGAGCTGTTTTTT
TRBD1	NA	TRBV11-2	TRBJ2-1	CASGPRDSPYNEQFF	TGTGCCAGCGGACCGAGGGACAGCCCATACAATGAGCAGTTCTTC
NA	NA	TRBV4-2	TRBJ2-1	CASSQGWGVSSYNEQFF	TGTGCCAGCAGCCAGGGGTGGGGGGTCAGCTCCTACAATGAGCAGTTCTTC
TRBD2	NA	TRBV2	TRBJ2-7	CASSVSGRAIGEQYF	TGTGCCAGCAGTGTCAGCGGGAGGGCAATCGGCGAGCAGTACTTC
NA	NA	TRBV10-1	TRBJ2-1	CASSETESRGGNEQFF	TGCGCCAGCAGTGAGACCGAAAGCAGGGGCGGCAATGAGCAGTTCTTC
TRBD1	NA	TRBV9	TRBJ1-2	CASSVDQGASGYTF	TGTGCCAGCAGCGTAGATCAGGGGGCGAGCGGCTACACCTTC
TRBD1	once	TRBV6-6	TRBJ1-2	CASSTTGGDYGYTF	TGTGCCAGCAGCACCACAGGGGGCGACTATGGCTACACCTTC
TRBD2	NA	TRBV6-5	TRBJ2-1	CATERGGDNEQFF	TGTGCCACCGAGCGGGGGGGAGACAATGAGCAGTTCTTC
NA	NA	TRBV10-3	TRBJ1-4	CAISAGTSIEKLFF	TGTGCCATCAGCGCCGGGACAAGTATTGAAAAACTGTTTTTT
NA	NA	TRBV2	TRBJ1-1	CASSLEVSPGKAFF	TGTGCCAGCAGTCTTGAGGTCTCACCCGGGAAAGCTTTCTTT
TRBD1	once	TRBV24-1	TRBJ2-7	CATGDRGHEQYF	TGTGCCACCGGGGACAGGGGGCACGAGCAGTACTTC
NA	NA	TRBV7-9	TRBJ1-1	CASSPQGRGMLNTEAFF	TGTGCCAGCAGCCCACAGGGACGGGGAATGCTAAACACTGAAGCTTTCTTT
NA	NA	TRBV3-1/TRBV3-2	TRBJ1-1	CASSPSGMNTEAFF	TGTGCCAGCAGCCCATCAGGAATGAACACTGAAGCTTTCTTT
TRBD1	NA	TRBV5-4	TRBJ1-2	CASSASGGQGYGYTF	TGTGCCAGCAGCGCCTCGGGGGGACAGGGCTATGGCTACACCTTC
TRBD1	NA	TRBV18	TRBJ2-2	CASSPPTGGTGELFF	TGTGCCAGCTCACCGCCGACAGGGGGCACCGGGGAGCTGTTTTTT
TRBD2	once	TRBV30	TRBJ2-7	CAWSTAGGTYEQYF	TGTGCCTGGAGTACAGCGGGGGGAACCTACGAGCAGTACTTC
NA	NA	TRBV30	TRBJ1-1	CAGAEQPNTEAFF	TGTGCCGGCGCAGAACAGCCGAACACTGAAGCTTTCTTT
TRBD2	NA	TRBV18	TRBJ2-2	CASSPPGLKGTGELFF	TGTGCCAGCTCACCGCCGGGACTAAAGGGCACCGGGGAGCTGTTTTTT
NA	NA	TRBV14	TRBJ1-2	CASSQDRGGGYTF	TGTGCCAGCAGCCAAGACAGGGGTGGTGGCTACACCTTC